This T cell receptor (beta chain) was documented in a study of blood T cell repertoires in COVID-19. The wider study: The United States, Italy and Spain were the sources of the acute and convalescent COVID-19 samples.

Clones were sequenced by immunoSEQ multiplex PCR, and TCRdb holds only the in-frame ones, with some missing. The sample includes 200,000 to 250,000 clones, around 80% of them seen just once. V lost 3 bases to trimming and J lost 5 bases, with 7 bases between them. This CDR3 has 12 amino acids. The V gene's germline CDR1 is SNHLY and CDR2 FYNNEI. As concerns this clone: The same CDR3 also results from other DNA sequences found in this sample.

The source of this sequence is a woman in her 70s with acute or convalescent COVID-19. The chain couples TRBV2 to TRBJ2-5, with D maybe TRBD1 (6 bases). What was sequenced was peripheral blood. The CDR3 loop reads CASSEQGETQYF. Here the CDR3 DNA reads TGTGCCAGCAGTGAGCAGGGGGAGACCCAGTACTTC. The variable domain in full, completed from reference TRBV2 and TRBJ2-5, reads EPEVTQTPSHQVTQMGQEVILRCVPISNHLYFYWYRQILGQKVEFLVSFYNNEISEKSEIFDDQFSVERPDGSNFTLKIRSTKLEDSAMYFCASSEQGETQYFGPGTRLLVL.